This is a list of T cell receptor beta chains from one sample in a study of blood T cell repertoires in COVID-19. Only in-frame clones appear in the TCRdb table, and some are missing; sequencing was by immunoSEQ multiplex PCR. The sample has 200,000 to 250,000 clones, 80% to 90% seen once. Input material: peripheral blood. The source is a man aged 45-60 years with acute or convalescent COVID-19. The CDR3 runs from the conserved cysteine through the conserved F or W. D genes are given only for firm matches. Size values are once, few and many counts, or a class for expanded clones, and some rows have none.

d_gene	j_gene	v_gene	abundance	CDR3nt	CDR3aa
NA	TRBJ1-1	TRBV6-5	NA	TGTGCCAGCAGTTACAGCGGGCGGAACACTGAAGCTTTCTTT	CASSYSGRNTEAFF
TRBD1	TRBJ2-6	TRBV19	NA	TGTGCCAGTAGTATTGACAGGGCAGGGGCCAACGTCCTGACTTTC	CASSIDRAGANVLTF
TRBD1	TRBJ2-5	TRBV5-1	NA	TGCGCCAGCAGCCGGGACAGAATCGAGACCCAGTACTTC	CASSRDRIETQYF
TRBD1	TRBJ1-2	TRBV7-2	NA	TGTGCCAGCAGCACGGACAGGGTTGGTGGCTACACCTTC	CASSTDRVGGYTF
NA	TRBJ1-1	TRBV5-1	NA	TGCGCCAGCAGCTTGGGTGGGCACAGGAACACTGAAGCTTTCTTT	CASSLGGHRNTEAFF
NA	TRBJ2-2	TRBV9	NA	TGTGCCAGCAGCGCCGGACCGGGGTTCGGGGAGCTGTTTTTT	CASSAGPGFGELFF
NA	TRBJ1-2	TRBV5-4	NA	TGTGCCAGCAGGCGAGAAAGTGCTAACTATGGCTACACCTTC	CASRRESANYGYTF
TRBD1	TRBJ1-1	TRBV10-3	NA	TGTGCCATCAGTTTAGACAGGGCGAACACTGAAGCTTTCTTT	CAISLDRANTEAFF
NA	TRBJ2-7	TRBV27	many	TGTGCCAGCAGTTTATCCGGGAGCTCCTACGAGCAGTACTTC	CASSLSGSSYEQYF
NA	TRBJ1-1	TRBV5-1	few	TGCGCCAGCAGAGAAACAGGGCTCATGAACACTGAAGCTTTCTTT	CASRETGLMNTEAFF
TRBD2	TRBJ2-1	TRBV13	NA	TGTGCCAGCAGCTCTAGCGGGGGGGCCTACAATGAGCAGTTCTTC	CASSSSGGAYNEQFF
NA	TRBJ2-5	TRBV6-5	few	TGTGCCAGCAGTTACAAGAAGAGCGGGCACGAAGAGACCCAGTACTTC	CASSYKKSGHEETQYF
TRBD1	TRBJ1-2	TRBV13	NA	TGTGCCAGCAGCTTAGGCGACAGGGTATCTAACTATGGCTACACCTTC	CASSLGDRVSNYGYTF
TRBD2	TRBJ2-1	TRBV28	NA	TGTGCCACACTAGCGGACCTCCACGATGAGCAGTTCTTC	CATLADLHDEQFF
NA	TRBJ1-2	TRBV28	NA	TGTGCCAGCAGTTTATGGGGGGGTGCCTATGGCTACACCTTC	CASSLWGGAYGYTF
TRBD2	TRBJ2-1	TRBV29-1	once	TGCAGCGTTGAACGAGCGGGAGTTCCCTACAATGAGCAGTTCTTC	CSVERAGVPYNEQFF
TRBD1	TRBJ1-2	TRBV9	NA	TGTGCCAGCAGCGTAGACTTCCGGGACAGCAAACTGGGACTCTATGGCTACACCTTC	CASSVDFRDSKLGLYGYTF
TRBD1	TRBJ2-1	TRBV19	NA	TGTGCCAGTAGTACCCCGACAGGGTTGACTTACAATGAGCAGTTCTTC	CASSTPTGLTYNEQFF
TRBD1	TRBJ1-5	TRBV5-6	NA	TGTGCCAGCAGCTTTGGGGGGGACAGGGGCGCTCAGCCCCAGCATTTT	CASSFGGDRGAQPQHF
NA	TRBJ1-5	TRBV6-5	NA	TGTGCCAGCATGCGGGTCAATCAGCCCCAGCATTTT	CASMRVNQPQHF
TRBD2	TRBJ2-2	TRBV11-2	few	TGTGCCAGCAGCTTTTCGCTAGCGGGTACCACCGGGGAGCTGTTTTTT	CASSFSLAGTTGELFF
TRBD1	TRBJ2-7	TRBV28	NA	TGTGCCAGCCGCCGACAGGGGGTCAACGAGCAGTACTTC	CASRRQGVNEQYF
NA	TRBJ2-2	TRBV5-4	NA	TGTGCCAGCAGCAGGGACTCGATATTTGGGGAGCTGTTTTTT	CASSRDSIFGELFF
TRBD2	TRBJ2-7	TRBV11-3	NA	TGTGCCAGCAGCCTAGAACTAGCGCGAAATGAGCAGTACTTC	CASSLELARNEQYF
NA	TRBJ2-7	TRBV19	NA	TGTGCCAGTAGTAACTCAGGAGGGGAGCAGTACTTC	CASSNSGGEQYF
TRBD2	TRBJ2-1	TRBV11-1	NA	TGTGCCAGCAGCTTATGGAGCGGGAGAGGGAATGAGCAGTTCTTC	CASSLWSGRGNEQFF
TRBD2	TRBJ2-1	TRBV5-1	NA	TGCGCCAGCAGCTTGGTTGGGACTAGTAGCGCCAATGAGCAGTTCTTC	CASSLVGTSSANEQFF
TRBD1	TRBJ2-2	TRBV6-2/TRBV6-3	NA	TGTGCCAGCAGTTACCGGGACAGGGGAATCGGGGAGCTGTTTTTT	CASSYRDRGIGELFF
NA	TRBJ1-2	TRBV5-4	NA	TGTGCCAGCAGCTTGGCCGGCCAGCGCCTCGGCTACACCTTC	CASSLAGQRLGYTF
NA	TRBJ1-5	TRBV24-1	NA	TGTGCCACCAGTGCTCAGGCGAATCAGCCCCAGCATTTT	CATSAQANQPQHF
NA	TRBJ1-1	TRBV6-5	NA	TGTGCCAGCAGTTACCGCACCGGGGACACTGAAGCTTTCTTT	CASSYRTGDTEAFF
NA	TRBJ2-7	TRBV27	NA	TGTGCCAGCGCTACCGGGGGATGGCCCTACGAGCAGTACTTC	CASATGGWPYEQYF
TRBD2	TRBJ2-5	TRBV10-3	NA	TGTGCCATCAGTGGGGCTAGCGGGAGTCAAGAGACCCAGTACTTC	CAISGASGSQETQYF
NA	TRBJ1-1	TRBV7-8	NA	TGTGCCAGCAGCCCACCCGCAGGGGTGAACACTGAAGCTTTCTTT	CASSPPAGVNTEAFF
NA	TRBJ2-4	TRBV7-9	NA	TGTGCCAGCAGCCCCGACCAGGGAGGACTAGCCAAAAACATTCAGTACTTC	CASSPDQGGLAKNIQYF
NA	TRBJ1-1	TRBV7-8	NA	TGTGCCAGCAGCTTTCAGGGATTAAACACTGAAGCTTTCTTT	CASSFQGLNTEAFF
NA	TRBJ1-3	TRBV7-3	NA	TGTGCCAGCAGCTCTCAGGGGAGCTCTGGAAACACCATATATTTT	CASSSQGSSGNTIYF
TRBD2	TRBJ2-1	TRBV7-3	NA	TGTGCCAGCAGCTCCCCGGGACTAGCGGGTGGAAATGAGCAGTTCTTC	CASSSPGLAGGNEQFF
TRBD1	TRBJ1-2	TRBV6-5	NA	TGTGCCAGCAGCACCGGGACAGCCGCTAACTATGGCTACACCTTC	CASSTGTAANYGYTF
NA	TRBJ1-3	TRBV11-3	NA	TGTGCCAGCGGGTCAGGGCAGAAGAGAAACACCATATATTTT	CASGSGQKRNTIYF
TRBD1	TRBJ1-2	TRBV27	NA	TGTGCCAGCAGTTGGGCAGGGGGCGGGTATGGCTACACCTTC	CASSWAGGGYGYTF
TRBD2	TRBJ2-1	TRBV5-1	NA	TGCGCCAGCAGCTTGTCTTCCCCAGCGGGAGGTTACAATGAGCAGTTCTTC	CASSLSSPAGGYNEQFF
TRBD1	TRBJ1-5	TRBV27	NA	TGTGCCAGCAGTTCAATCCGGGACAGGGGGCGAGGGCAGCCCCAGCATTTT	CASSSIRDRGRGQPQHF
NA	TRBJ2-1	TRBV7-3	NA	TGTGCCAGCAGCTTAGGACTTTCATCCTACAATGAGCAGTTCTTC	CASSLGLSSYNEQFF
NA	TRBJ1-3	TRBV10-3	NA	TGTGCCATCAGTGGGGTGACAGAAGGAAACACCATATATTTT	CAISGVTEGNTIYF
TRBD1	TRBJ1-2	TRBV29-1	NA	TGCAGCGTTGACCCGGGACAGAGAACAGGCTACACCTTC	CSVDPGQRTGYTF
NA	TRBJ1-2	TRBV18	few	TGTGCCAGCTCCTCCGACGGAGGGAGAGGCTACACCTTC	CASSSDGGRGYTF
NA	TRBJ2-5	TRBV6-5	NA	TGTGCCAGCAGGCAGACGGGAGCGGAGACCCAGTACTTC	CASRQTGAETQYF
TRBD2	TRBJ2-3	TRBV27	NA	TGTGCCAGCAGTTCCCGACTAGCGGGAGCGATGGATACGCAGTATTTT	CASSSRLAGAMDTQYF